This T cell receptor (beta chain) was recorded in a study of T cell responses to AZD1222 COVID-19 vaccine. Study results and caveats: Clonal diversity may have been underestimated, and the donors were mostly white British, with more females than males.

Measured with immunoSEQ multiplex PCR; TCRdb has only the in-frame clones, and not every one. The sample has 84,000 or so clones, approximately 83% seen once. Germline CDR1 and CDR2: SNHLY and FYNNEI. Germline trimming cut 4 bases from V and 3 bases from J; bases unmatched to any gene: 5. CDR3 length: 14 residues. Note on this clone: What it binds is not known.

V is TRBV2 and J is TRBJ2-7; 8 positions agree with TRBD1. Material: peripheral blood, obtained on day 0 of AZD1222 vaccination. The TCR originated in an adult in good health. The CDR3 coding sequence is TGTGCCAGCAGTGGTGGACAGGGAGGCTACGAGCAGTACTTC. Its protein product is CASSGGQGGYEQYF. Variable domain in full (rest from reference TRBV2 and TRBJ2-7): EPEVTQTPSHQVTQMGQEVILRCVPISNHLYFYWYRQILGQKVEFLVSFYNNEISEKSEIFDDQFSVERPDGSNFTLKIRSTKLEDSAMYFCASSGGQGGYEQYFGPGTRLTVT.